This is a list of T cell receptor beta chains from one sample in a study of shared T cell receptors in the human thymus. Data came from immunoSEQ multiplex PCR; TCRdb stores just in-frame clones and leaves some out. The sample lists 500,000 to 750,000 clones; 88% were seen once. These data were also reused for a study on human thymus T cells.

The sequencing input was thymocytes. These receptor sequences come from a boy in the first two years of life with a congenital heart defect. The CDR3 runs from the conserved cysteine through the conserved F or W. D genes are given only for firm matches. Rows give clone size only sometimes, using once, few, many, or a class for an expanded clone.

>few|TRBD2|TRBJ2-7|TRBV7-2
TGTGCCAGCAGCTTAGCGGCGAGCGGGAGTTCCGACGAGCAGTACTTC
CASSLAASGSSDEQYF
>-|TRBD2|TRBJ2-5|TRBV29-1
TGCAGCGTTGGTAGCGGGAGCTATCGGGAGACCCAGTACTTC
CSVGSGSYRETQYF
>-|TRBD1|TRBJ1-1|TRBV29-1
TGCAGCGTTCAGGACAGGGCGAGCACTGAAGCTTTCTTT
CSVQDRASTEAFF
>-|-|TRBJ1-2|TRBV10-1
TGCGCCAGCAGTGAGTCACGAGCGGACCAATTCGATGGCTACACCTTC
CASSESRADQFDGYTF
>-|TRBD1|TRBJ1-1|TRBV28
TGTGCCAGCAGTCGGACAGGGGGCACTGAAGCTTTCTTT
CASSRTGGTEAFF
>-|-|TRBJ1-4|TRBV4-3
TGCGCCAGCAGCCCGCTCCCAGGGGTTACTAATGAAAAACTGTTTTTT
CASSPLPGVTNEKLFF
>-|-|TRBJ1-2|TRBV11-2
TGTGCCAGCAGCACCATAGATCCCCGGGACTTCTATGGCTACACCTTC
CASSTIDPRDFYGYTF
>-|-|TRBJ2-7|TRBV5-8
TGTGCCAGCAGCCTCAGGTGGGGGCGAGCGGTGTACGAGCAGTACTTC
CASSLRWGRAVYEQYF
>-|TRBD1|TRBJ1-3|TRBV9
TGTGCCAGCAGCATAGACAGGGGGCGAGGAAACACCATATATTTT
CASSIDRGRGNTIYF
>once|TRBD2|TRBJ2-2|TRBV19
TGTGCCAGTAGACCCCGGACTAGCGGGAGGGCCGCCGGGGAGCTGTTTTTT
CASRPRTSGRAAGELFF
>-|TRBD2|TRBJ2-2|TRBV28
TGTGCCAGCAGTTTCCGACTAGCGGGAGGAAGAGGCGGGGAGCTGTTTTTT
CASSFRLAGGRGGELFF
>once|TRBD2|TRBJ2-3|TRBV2
TGTGCCGGAGACAGGGGTTTAGCGGGAGGAGAAGCGGATACGCAGTATTTT
CAGDRGLAGGEADTQYF
>-|-|TRBJ2-6|TRBV7-8
TGTGCCAGCGTCCGCGCGAGGGAGCGGAATATCTCTGGGGCCAACGTCCTGACTTTC
CASVRARERNISGANVLTF